This note documents a single T cell receptor (beta chain) sequence. Its antigen is not identified. This sample was taken from a study of T cell responses to AZD1222 COVID-19 vaccine. Notes on the study in general: Baseline seropositives among AZD1222 recipients totaled only 5 to 7. Mostly white British, mostly female donors; authors suggested clonal diversity may be underestimated. Spike-specific TCR breadth and depth grew following two AZD1222 doses. Vaccine-associated CD4 TCRs ranged over spike, dominating at 160-218 and 743-854.

With 3 bases removed from V and 2 bases from J, the gap between germline ends came to 13 bases. The CDR3 totals 15 residues. The germline V gene has CDR1 MGHRA and CDR2 YSYEKL. Assay: immunoSEQ multiplex PCR; the TCRdb copy retains only in-frame clones and omits some. The table records 120,000 or so clones, approximately 90% of them present only once. The V gene is TRBV4-1, the J gene TRBJ2-5; D tentatively fits TRBD1 or TRBD2 (5 bases each). The TCR originated in an adult in good health. Material: peripheral blood, obtained on day 0 of MenACWY control vaccination. CDR3 coding DNA: TGCGCCAGCAGCCACCCCCGGGACCAACAAGAGACCCAGTACTTC. This encodes CASSHPRDQQETQYF.